Listed below are T cell receptor beta chains from one sample, sequenced in a study of graft-versus-host responses after intestinal transplantation. Sequencing used immunoSEQ multiplex PCR; TCRdb keeps in-frame clones, though not all of them. The data show 60,000 to 65,000 clones, with roughly 90% seen just once and roughly 1.6% held by the top ten. These receptors lack a known antigen. The source material was unstimulated CD8+ T cells sorted from spleen or lymph node cells, sampled before transplant. The receptors here all came from a human donor who was the organ donor for an intestinal transplant. Each CDR3 is given with its conserved first and last residue. A D gene is named only where the DNA matches it firmly. Expanded clones are given a class, and other clones once, few, many or no size at all.

>NA|TRBJ2-7|NA|TRBV30
CACNKEQSPYEQYF
TGTGCCTGTAATAAGGAACAGTCACCCTACGAGCAGTACTTC
>NA|TRBJ1-1|once|TRBV4-1
CASSQVPGRGTEAFF
TGCGCCAGCAGCCAAGTCCCGGGGAGGGGCACTGAAGCTTTCTTT
>NA|TRBJ2-5|NA|TRBV6-5
CASSYVLGETQYF
TGTGCCAGCAGTTACGTACTAGGAGAGACCCAGTACTTC
>NA|TRBJ2-7|NA|TRBV19
CASSIVATGLREQYF
TGTGCCAGTAGTATAGTCGCGACCGGACTGAGAGAGCAGTACTTC
>NA|TRBJ1-1|NA|TRBV6-5
CASSSSRQSLNTEAFF
TGTGCCAGCAGTTCCTCCAGACAGAGTTTGAACACTGAAGCTTTCTTT
>NA|TRBJ1-1|NA|TRBV6-5
CASSQALPNTEAFF
TGTGCCAGCAGCCAGGCGCTACCGAACACTGAAGCTTTCTTT
>TRBD2|TRBJ2-1|NA|TRBV14
CASRSSGADYNEQFF
TGTGCCAGCAGGTCTAGCGGTGCAGACTACAATGAGCAGTTCTTC
>NA|TRBJ2-1|NA|TRBV27
CASSLEGAASYNEQFF
TGTGCCAGCAGTTTAGAAGGGGCCGCCTCCTACAATGAGCAGTTCTTC
>NA|TRBJ1-5|NA|TRBV7-9
CAERGSNQPQHF
TGTGCCGAACGGGGAAGCAATCAGCCCCAGCATTTT
>NA|TRBJ1-1|NA|TRBV7-9
CASNMLLAENTEAFF
TGTGCCAGCAACATGCTTTTGGCCGAGAACACTGAAGCTTTCTTT
>TRBD2|TRBJ2-3|NA|TRBV29-1
CSVSGTRADTQYF
TGCAGCGTGAGCGGGACTAGAGCAGATACGCAGTATTTT
>NA|TRBJ1-2|NA|TRBV4-1
CASSPGTLGTYGYTF
TGCGCCAGCAGCCCAGGGACATTGGGAACCTATGGCTACACCTTC
>NA|TRBJ2-3|NA|TRBV7-2
CASSLGGTPHTDTQYF
TGTGCCAGCAGCTTAGGGGGGACTCCCCATACCGATACGCAGTATTTT
>TRBD1|TRBJ1-5|NA|TRBV4-2
CASSQQKSRTGGANQPQHF
TGTGCCAGCAGCCAACAAAAATCCCGGACAGGGGGGGCAAATCAGCCCCAGCATTTT
>NA|TRBJ1-3|NA|TRBV28
CASSLIGDSENTIYF
TGTGCCAGCAGTTTAATCGGAGACAGCGAGAACACCATATATTTT
>NA|TRBJ2-7|NA|TRBV4-1
CASSQDLGWVSPSYEQYF
TGCGCCAGCAGCCAAGATCTGGGCTGGGTCTCCCCATCCTACGAGCAGTACTTC
>NA|TRBJ2-6|NA|TRBV9
CASSVDGAGANVLTF
TGTGCCAGCAGCGTAGACGGGGCTGGGGCCAACGTCCTGACTTTC
>TRBD1|TRBJ1-1|NA|TRBV6-5
CASSVRDSSTEAFF
TGTGCCAGCAGTGTCCGGGACAGCAGCACTGAAGCTTTCTTT
>TRBD2|TRBJ2-1|once|TRBV9
CASSVDGAGDGVF
TGTGCCAGCAGCGTAGACGGTGCGGGAGATGGGGTCTTC
>NA|TRBJ2-5|once|TRBV20-1
CSAPHREVYF
TGCAGTGCCCCACACAGGGAAGTGTACTTC
>TRBD1|TRBJ2-7|NA|TRBV28
CASSFPPETGTDSYEQYF
TGTGCCAGCAGTTTCCCCCCCGAAACCGGGACAGACTCCTACGAGCAGTACTTC
>TRBD2|TRBJ2-3|NA|TRBV10-3
CAIRGSGTSTDTQYF
TGTGCCATCAGGGGTAGCGGGACGTCCACAGATACGCAGTATTTT
>TRBD2|TRBJ2-1|NA|TRBV14
CASSQAQAGFSYNEQFF
TGTGCCAGCAGCCAAGCCCAAGCGGGATTCTCCTACAATGAGCAGTTCTTC
>TRBD2|TRBJ2-1|NA|TRBV5-5
CASSWAGGSSNEQFF
TGTGCCAGCAGCTGGGCCGGCGGGAGTAGCAATGAGCAGTTCTTC
>NA|TRBJ2-5|once|TRBV7-7
CASSQDYRETQYF
TGTGCTAGCAGTCAAGACTATAGAGAGACCCAGTACTTC
>NA|TRBJ1-3|NA|TRBV5-3
CARSLDIPRRNTIYF
TGTGCCAGAAGCTTGGACATCCCGAGGCGAAACACCATATATTTT
>TRBD2|TRBJ2-1|NA|TRBV10-3
CAIRPGTSLGEQFF
TGTGCCATCAGACCCGGGACTAGCCTCGGGGAGCAGTTCTTC
>TRBD2|TRBJ2-1|NA|TRBV9
CASSVAGTNYNEQFF
TGTGCCAGCAGCGTAGCGGGGACTAATTACAATGAGCAGTTCTTC
>NA|TRBJ1-1|NA|TRBV7-7
CASSLSDLTGTTEAFF
TGTGCTAGCAGCTTGTCAGACCTCACAGGGACCACTGAAGCTTTCTTT
>NA|TRBJ1-1|NA|TRBV29-1
CSVWTVFEAFF
TGCAGCGTTTGGACAGTTTTCGAAGCTTTCTTT
>NA|TRBJ1-3|NA|TRBV11-2
CASTWGTSGNTIYF
TGTGCCAGCACCTGGGGCACCTCTGGAAACACCATATATTTT
>NA|TRBJ1-5|NA|TRBV30
CAWSPLAGNPQHF
TGTGCCTGGAGCCCCCTAGCGGGAAATCCCCAGCATTTT
>TRBD2|TRBJ2-7|once|TRBV29-1
CSVKNSGHSYEQYF
TGCAGCGTGAAAAATAGCGGGCACTCCTACGAGCAGTACTTC
>NA|TRBJ2-7|NA|TRBV6-5
CASSYTSSYEQYF
TGTGCCAGCAGTTATACTAGCTCCTACGAGCAGTACTTC
>TRBD2|TRBJ2-5|NA|TRBV30
CAWRGPSGRYQETQYF
TGTGCCTGGAGGGGCCCTAGCGGGAGGTACCAAGAGACCCAGTACTTC
>TRBD1|TRBJ1-2|NA|TRBV5-6
CASSSGTGGYYGYTF
TGTGCCAGCAGTTCCGGGACAGGGGGATACTATGGCTACACCTTC
>TRBD2|TRBJ2-7|NA|TRBV7-3
CASSRGLAGAPYEQYF
TGTGCCAGCAGCCGGGGTCTAGCGGGAGCCCCCTACGAGCAGTACTTC
>TRBD1|TRBJ2-1|NA|TRBV6-4
CASSDVGTGEQFF
TGTGCCAGCAGTGACGTGGGGACAGGGGAGCAGTTCTTC
>TRBD2|TRBJ2-7|once|TRBV6-5
CASTLAGADEQYF
TGTGCCAGCACTTTAGCGGGAGCGGACGAGCAGTACTTC
>TRBD2|TRBJ2-1|NA|TRBV2
CASRGPTGGTNNEQFF
TGTGCCAGCAGGGGTCCCACGGGAGGCACCAACAATGAGCAGTTCTTC
>NA|TRBJ2-2|NA|TRBV10-3
CAISDRWHTGELFF
TGTGCCATCAGTGACAGGTGGCACACCGGGGAGCTGTTTTTT
>NA|TRBJ1-1|NA|TRBV6-5
CASRVARYTEAFF
TGTGCCAGCCGGGTAGCGCGGTACACTGAAGCTTTCTTT
>TRBD2|TRBJ2-2|NA|TRBV7-3
CASSFSAGESHTGELFF
TGTGCCAGCAGCTTTTCCGCGGGAGAGAGTCACACCGGGGAGCTGTTTTTT
>TRBD2|TRBJ2-3|NA|TRBV16
CASSQLRRGRVADTQYF
TGTGCCAGCAGCCAATTACGTCGAGGGAGGGTCGCAGATACGCAGTATTTT
>NA|TRBJ1-1|NA|TRBV18
CASSPKYETGNTEAFF
TGTGCCAGCTCACCAAAGTATGAAACAGGTAACACTGAAGCTTTCTTT
>TRBD1|TRBJ1-6|NA|TRBV30
CAWNLDRIYNSPLHF
TGTGCCTGGAACTTGGACAGGATTTATAATTCACCCCTCCACTTT
>NA|TRBJ1-2|NA|TRBV5-6
CASSFREGNYGYTF
TGTGCCAGCAGCTTCCGCGAGGGAAACTATGGCTACACCTTC
>NA|TRBJ2-7|NA|TRBV19
CASSTGRGYEQYF
TGTGCCAGTAGTACTGGACGGGGCTACGAGCAGTACTTC
>TRBD2|TRBJ2-7|NA|TRBV11-2
CASSLGTSAHYEQYF
TGTGCCAGCAGTCTCGGGACTAGCGCGCACTACGAGCAGTACTTC
>NA|TRBJ2-1|NA|TRBV5-5
CASSFHVRGVDEQFF
TGTGCCAGCAGCTTCCACGTGCGTGGAGTGGATGAGCAGTTCTTC
>TRBD1|TRBJ1-2|NA|TRBV5-1
CASSLVTDRTGGGYTF
TGCGCCAGCAGCTTGGTAACGGATAGGACAGGGGGGGGCTACACCTTC
>NA|TRBJ2-3|NA|TRBV29-1
CSVEDRGGRISDTQYF
TGCAGCGTTGAAGACAGGGGCGGGAGAATCTCAGATACGCAGTATTTT
>TRBD1|TRBJ2-1|NA|TRBV13
CASSLNRGRNEQFF
TGTGCCAGCAGCTTAAACAGGGGGCGAAATGAGCAGTTCTTC